The 3 T cell receptor beta chains in this list originate from one sample, sequenced in a study of T-cell memory formation after mild COVID-19. In TCRdb, the 5' RACE reads were re-called with MiXCR into one record per CDR3 protein. Counted here are a few hundred thousand distinct CDR3 sequences, about a sixth occurring once; the ten biggest clones make up approximately 22%. Sequenced sample: PBMCs or a T cell subset sorted from them (not recorded which). These receptors came from a man between 18 and 35 years old who had mild COVID-19 (a few samples of this study predate the infection). Cell type and time point are not known.

This clonotype was seen many times. This sequence joins TRBV4-3 and TRBJ2-5; the match to TRBD2 covers 12 bases. V lost 1 base, J lost 5 bases, and 5 bases stayed unmatched. The CDR3 spans 16 residues. CDR1 is LGHNA and CDR2 is YSLEER in the germline V gene. The CDR3 reads CASSQGWTSGAETQYF. CDR3 coding DNA: TGCGCCAGCAGCCAAGGCTGGACTAGCGGGGCGGAGACCCAGTACTTC.

The CDR3, as DNA: TGTGCCAGCAGGACGGCAGGGGGCTTTGGAAAACTGTTTTTT. This encodes CASRTAGGFGKLFF. The V gene is TRBV6-5, the J gene TRBJ1-4; 8 nucleotides agree with TRBD1. The CDR3 has 14 amino acids. Germline V gene lookup returns CDR1 MNHEY and CDR2 SVGAGI. With V trimmed by 6 bases and J by 10 bases, 10 bases remained unmatched.

J is TRBJ2-5 and V is TRBV7-9; 8 bases fit TRBD2. The CDR3 extends over 15 amino acids. V trimming: 4 bases; J trimming: 5 bases; junction bases outside the gene matches: 9. Germline loops: CDR1 SEHNR, CDR2 FQNEAQ (reference sequence). CDR3: CASSSAQTSVETQYF. In nucleotides, the CDR3 is TGTGCCAGCAGCTCTGCCCAGACTAGCGTCGAGACCCAGTACTTC.